The clone carrying this T cell receptor beta chain appeared a single time. The cohort comprised adults aged about 18 to 90 years residing in about two dozen US areas. Grouping used clinical history reported by participants in a survey and questionnaire. The data are from a study of blood T cell repertoires in COVID-19. Overall study: Collection of acute and convalescent COVID-19 samples took place in the United States, Italy and Spain.

Germline loops: CDR1 LNHDA, CDR2 SQIVND (reference sequence). This CDR3 has 12 amino acids. Trimming pared 5 bases from V and 2 bases from J, leaving 6 bases between. TCRdb's copy holds only in-frame clones and misses some; the assay was immunoSEQ multiplex PCR. The table records fewer than 300,000 clones, 85% to 90% of them present only once. Sample: PBMCs or T cells enriched from blood (not recorded which). The receptor comes from a man younger than 30 who had recovered from COVID-19. The chain has TRBV19 and TRBJ1-1; D call uncertain. The CDR3 DNA reads TGTGCCAGTAGTCTATATAACACTGAAGCTTTCTTT. Translated: CASSLYNTEAFF.